One and the same sample provided the 21 T cell receptor beta chains below, sequenced in a study of blood T cell repertoires in COVID-19. The method was immunoSEQ multiplex PCR; TCRdb's version includes in-frame clones alone and lacks a portion of them. The profile shows about 140,000 clones, approximately 85% of them singletons. Sequenced material: PBMCs or T cells enriched from blood (not recorded which). These TCRs come from a woman in her forties or fifties with acute COVID-19.

The J gene is TRBJ1-2, the V gene TRBV10-3; D is undetermined. V lost 0 bases to trimming and J lost 6 bases, with 14 bases between them. The germline gives CDR1 ENHRY, CDR2 SYGVKD. This CDR3 is built from 15 residues. CDR3 loop: CAISESTGAPNGYTF. The DNA for the CDR3 is TGTGCCATCAGTGAGTCGACCGGAGCCCCAAATGGCTACACCTTC.

The chain uses TRBV4-3 and TRBJ2-4; a possible D gene is TRBD1 (6 bases). Germline V gene data show CDR1 as LGHNA and CDR2 as YSLEER. This CDR3 has 14 residues. V was cut by 4 bases and J by 1 base, with 8 bases left in between. In DNA form, the CDR3 reads TGCGCCAGCAGCCTCCAGGGGGCCAAAAACATTCAGTACTTC. Translation gives CASSLQGAKNIQYF.

V and J are TRBV3-1 (or the pseudogene TRBV3-2) and TRBJ2-2; D is perhaps TRBD1 (6 bases). CDR3 length: 16 amino acids. The germline V gene encodes CDR1 LGHDT and CDR2 YNNKEL (reference sequence). Trimming stripped 3 bases from V and 1 base from J, with 12 bases between. CDR3 bases: TGTGCCAGCAGCCACCAAGGGGGATGGAACACCGGGGAGCTGTTTTTT. Translation gives CASSHQGGWNTGELFF.

This clone came up once. CDR3: CASSSQTGNYGYTF. In DNA, the CDR3 is TGTGCCAGCAGCTCTCAGACAGGGAACTATGGCTACACCTTC. The chain couples TRBV7-2 to TRBJ1-2; 7 nucleotides agree with TRBD1. Trimming cost V 4 bases and J 2 bases; bases outside gene matches: 4. Germline V lookup: CDR1 SGHTA, CDR2 FQGNSA. This CDR3 is 14 amino acids long.

The chain recombines TRBV11-3 with TRBJ2-3; the D gene is possibly TRBD1 (5 bases). This CDR3 spans 16 amino acids. Trimming took off 5 bases at V and 3 bases at J, with 18 bases between the two ends. Germline values: CDR1 SGHNT, CDR2 YENEEA. CDR3 sequence (DNA): TGTGCCAGCAGCCGAGACCGACAGCATCGTACAGATACGCAGTATTTT. It is translated as CASSRDRQHRTDTQYF. The full variable domain, rest sourced from reference TRBV11-3 and TRBJ2-3, is EAGVVQSPRYKIIEKKQPVAFWCNPISGHNTLYWYLQNLGQGPELLIRYENEEAVDDSQLPKDRFSAERLKGVDSTLKIQPAELGDSAVYLCASSRDRQHRTDTQYFGPGTRLTVL.

The V and J genes are TRBV5-1 and TRBJ2-7, with 9 nucleotides matching TRBD1. The ends lost 6 bases at V and 6 bases at J; junction bases unmatched: 10. CDR3 length: 14 residues. Germline lookup yields CDR1 SGHRS and CDR2 YFSETQ. The CDR3 bases are TGCGCCAGCAACTTACAGGGGGCGTCCGGCGAGCAGTACTTC. This gives the protein CASNLQGASGEQYF. Based on the CDR3 plus reference TRBV5-1 and TRBJ2-7, the full variable domain is KAGVTQTPRYLIKTRGQQVTLSCSPISGHRSVSWYQQTPGQGLQFLFEYFSETQRNKGNFPGRFSGRQFSNSRSEMNVSTLELGDSALYLCASNLQGASGEQYFGPGTRLTVT.

This clone has only a few counts. J is TRBJ2-7 and V is TRBV7-2, with 10 bases identical to TRBD2. The CDR3 is made up of 17 amino acids. Per the germline V gene, CDR1 is SGHTA and CDR2 is FQGNSA. The V and J ends lost 1 base and 0 bases, in that order; junction bases with no gene match: 6. CDR3 amino acids: CASSLVAGGTNSYEQYF. The CDR3 region has the DNA TGTGCCAGCAGCTTAGTAGCGGGAGGAACGAACTCCTACGAGCAGTACTTC.

The V call is TRBV12-3 or TRBV12-4, the J call TRBJ1-1, with D hard to call. Trimming removed 2 bases from V and 8 bases from J, with 6 bases in between. This CDR3 spans 11 amino acids. Here the CDR3 reads CASSLREEAFF. The CDR3 DNA reads TGTGCCAGCAGTTTACGGGAAGAAGCTTTCTTT.

The genes are TRBV24-1 and TRBJ2-7, with 11 positions matching TRBD2. J was trimmed by 6 bases and V by 1 base; bases with no gene match: 4. The CDR3 consists of 15 residues. The germline CDR1 and CDR2 sequences are KGHDR and SFDVKD. The CDR3 spells CATSDFTSGSGEQYF. CDR3 DNA sequence: TGTGCCACCAGTGATTTTACTAGCGGGAGTGGCGAGCAGTACTTC.

This chain joins TRBV5-1 and TRBJ2-3; 7 bases map to TRBD2. The germline V gene encodes CDR1 SGHRS and CDR2 YFSETQ. V lost 2 bases to trimming and J lost 2 bases; unmatched junction nucleotides: 5. This CDR3 is built from 15 residues. The CDR3, as DNA: TGCGCCAGCAGCTTTGCGGGGGTCGACACAGATACGCAGTATTTT. It is translated as CASSFAGVDTDTQYF.

The chain links TRBV7-9 to TRBJ2-3, with 8 bases that match TRBD1. The V segment lost 4 bases and the J segment 5 bases; nucleotides outside the gene matches: 11. This CDR3 is built from 16 residues. The germline V gene encodes CDR1 SEHNR and CDR2 FQNEAQ (reference sequence). The CDR3 sequence: CASSSGGLKSQDTQYF. CDR3 sequence (DNA): TGTGCCAGCAGCTCAGGGGGCCTGAAATCACAAGATACGCAGTATTTT.

CDR3 sequence reads: CASSVGSVQETQYF. The CDR3 coding sequence is TGTGCCAGCAGCGTAGGTTCCGTCCAAGAGACCCAGTACTTC. The chain uses TRBV9 and TRBJ2-5; no definite D call. Germline CDR1 SGDLS, CDR2 YYNGEE. This CDR3 is 14 amino acids long. The V end lost 0 bases, the J end lost 1 base, and 7 bases lay between the germline ends.

The chain employs TRBV5-1 and TRBJ2-1, with 10 bases lining up with TRBD2. CDR1 is SGHRS, CDR2 YFSETQ, per germline. This CDR3 contains 14 residues. After removal of 0 bases from V and 10 bases from J, the junction contained 4 bases not matched to a gene. The CDR3 DNA follows: TGCGCCAGCAGCTTGGCTAGCGGGAGTGGGGAGCAGTTCTTC. It specifies CASSLASGSGEQFF. Together with reference TRBV5-1 and TRBJ2-1, the CDR3 gives the full variable domain: KAGVTQTPRYLIKTRGQQVTLSCSPISGHRSVSWYQQTPGQGLQFLFEYFSETQRNKGNFPGRFSGRQFSNSRSEMNVSTLELGDSALYLCASSLASGSGEQFFGPGTRLTVL.

The rearrangement joins TRBV6-1 to TRBJ1-5; D unclear. The germline gives CDR1 MNHNS, CDR2 SASEGT. The CDR3 totals 15 residues. V gave up 3 bases and J gave up 2 bases, with 11 bases separating them. The CDR3 DNA follows: TGTGCCAGCAGTGAGCTCCGGCAGGGCAATCAGCCCCAGCATTTT. Its protein product is CASSELRQGNQPQHF.

The chain carries TRBV12-5 and TRBJ2-3, with 8 bases lining up with TRBD2. V shed 1 base, J shed 2 bases, and the junction held 5 bases outside the gene matches. Germline-derived CDR1 and CDR2 are LGHNT and FRNRAP. The CDR3 is made up of 16 amino acids. This CDR3 reads CASGLGISGTTDTQYF. CDR3 bases: TGTGCTAGTGGTTTGGGCATTAGCGGGACCACAGATACGCAGTATTTT. The variable domain in full, completed from reference TRBV12-5 and TRBJ2-3, reads DARVTQTPRHKVTEMGQEVTMRCQPILGHNTVFWYRQTMMQGLELLAYFRNRAPLDDSGMPKDRFSAEMPDATLATLKIQPSEPRDSAVYFCASGLGISGTTDTQYFGPGTRLTVL.

The chain combines TRBV5-1 with TRBJ1-4; TRBD1 matches at 10 bases. V was pared by 4 bases and J by 7 bases, with 4 bases of the junction left unmatched. Germline lookup yields CDR1 SGHRS and CDR2 YFSETQ. The CDR3 runs to 14 residues. The CDR3 is CASSIGQGGEKLFF. DNA of the CDR3: TGCGCCAGCAGCATTGGACAGGGGGGTGAAAAACTGTTTTTT.

The chain combines TRBV7-2 with TRBJ2-3; 7 nucleotides line up with TRBD1. The V gene end was trimmed by 3 bases and the J gene end by 5 bases; junction bases not matched to a gene: 8. This CDR3 has 15 amino acids. The germline V gene encodes CDR1 SGHTA and CDR2 FQGNSA. The CDR3 DNA reads as TGTGCCAGCAGCTTCACACAGGGGATGGGAGATACGCAGTATTTT. It is translated as CASSFTQGMGDTQYF.

The chain recombines TRBV7-5 with TRBJ1-2; the table assigns TRBD1, which was not confirmed against the DNA. TRBV7-5 is termed a pseudogene. The CDR3 is 13 amino acids. CDR3 amino acids: CARPFRTPYGYTF. CDR3 in DNA: TGTGCCAGACCATTTAGGACACCCTATGGCTACACCTTC.

J is TRBJ2-4 and V is TRBV30; 12 positions match TRBD2. The CDR3 consists of 15 residues. Germline V gene sequence: CDR1 GTSNPN, CDR2 SVGIG (reference sequence). V dropped 0 bases and J dropped 12; count of bases not matched to a gene: 9. CDR3 DNA sequence: TGTGCCTGGAGTGTACTATCGACTAGCGGGGGATCTCAGTACTTC. This gives the protein CAWSVLSTSGGSQYF.

The chain employs TRBV30 and TRBJ2-1; TRBD2 agrees at 12 bases. The CDR3 contains 15 residues. CDR1 is GTSNPN, CDR2 SVGIG, per germline (reference sequence). V lost 0 bases, J lost 9 bases, and 6 bases stayed unmatched. CDR3 amino acids: CAWSVRLAGAGEQFF. In DNA, the CDR3 is TGTGCCTGGAGTGTACGACTAGCGGGAGCGGGTGAGCAGTTCTTC.

The V call is TRBV29-1, the J call TRBJ2-1, with 11 bases matching TRBD2. The CDR3 has 15 amino acids. Germline CDR1 is SQVTM and CDR2 is ANQGSEA. V trimming: 5 bases; J trimming: 3 bases; junction bases outside the gene matches: 6. In nucleotides, the CDR3 is TGCAGCGTTCATAGCGGGAGGGCCGGCTACAATGAGCAGTTCTTC. The encoded protein is CSVHSGRAGYNEQFF.